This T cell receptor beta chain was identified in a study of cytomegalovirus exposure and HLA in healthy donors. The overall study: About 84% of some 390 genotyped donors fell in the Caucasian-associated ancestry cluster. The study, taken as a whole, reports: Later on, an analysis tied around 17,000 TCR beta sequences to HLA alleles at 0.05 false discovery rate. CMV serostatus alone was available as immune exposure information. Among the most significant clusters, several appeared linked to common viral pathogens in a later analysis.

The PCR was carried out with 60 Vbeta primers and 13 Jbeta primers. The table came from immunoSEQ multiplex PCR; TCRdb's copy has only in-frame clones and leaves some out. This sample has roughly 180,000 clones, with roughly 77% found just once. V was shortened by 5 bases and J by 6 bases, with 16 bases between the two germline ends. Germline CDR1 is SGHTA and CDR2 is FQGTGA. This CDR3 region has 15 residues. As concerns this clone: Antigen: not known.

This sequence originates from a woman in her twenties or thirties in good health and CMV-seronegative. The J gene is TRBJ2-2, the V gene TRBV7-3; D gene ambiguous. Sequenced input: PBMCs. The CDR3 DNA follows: TGTGCCAGCAGCCCCACCTCTATGACACCCGGGGAGCTGTTTTTT. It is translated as CASSPTSMTPGELFF.